Each of the 25 T cell receptor beta chains below was sequenced from the same sample in a study of cytomegalovirus exposure and HLA in healthy donors. The data were produced by immunoSEQ multiplex PCR, yet TCRdb's version contains in-frame clones alone and is incomplete. The table has around 91,000 clones, over 85% seen once. Sequenced: PBMCs. Receptors were obtained from a woman between 25 and 40 years old in good health and CMV-seropositive.

The CDR3 nucleotides are TGTGCCAGTAGTAGAAGGACTAGCGGCTACAATGAGCAGTTCTTC. Translating it yields CASSRRTSGYNEQFF. The chain recombines TRBV19 with TRBJ2-1, with TRBD2 matching over 10 bases. The CDR3 is made up of 15 amino acids. J lost 3 bases, V lost 4 bases, and 3 bases had no gene match. Germline V gives CDR1 LNHDA, CDR2 SQIVND (reference sequence).

The chain has TRBV19 and TRBJ1-5, with D hard to call. The CDR3 runs 11 residues. V was pared by 10 bases and J by 4 bases, with 8 bases between. Germline V CDR1 and CDR2: LNHDA, SQIVND (reference sequence). The CDR3 reads CATLLNQPQHF. CDR3 sequence (DNA): TGTGCCACTCTACTTAATCAGCCCCAGCATTTT.

The rearrangement joins TRBV5-1 to TRBJ1-4; TRBD1 agrees at 8 bases. The germline gives CDR1 SGHRS, CDR2 YFSETQ. The CDR3 length is 14 residues. After removal of 0 bases from V and 6 bases from J, the junction contained 1 base not matched to a gene. The CDR3 nucleotides read TGCGCCAGCAGCTTGGCAGGGGGCTATGAAAAACTGTTTTTT. Protein sequence: CASSLAGGYEKLFF.

The chain employs TRBV19 and TRBJ2-2; D remains ambiguous. The V end was cut by 3 bases, the J end by 0 bases, with 8 bases between. This CDR3 is 15 amino acids long. Germline loops: CDR1 LNHDA, CDR2 SQIVND (reference sequence). The CDR3 sequence: CASSINPANTGELFF. The DNA of the CDR3 is TGTGCCAGTAGTATTAATCCCGCGAACACCGGGGAGCTGTTTTTT.

DNA for the CDR3: TGTGCCAGCAGCTTCCAAGTAACTTCTGAGCAGTTCTTC. Translated: CASSFQVTSEQFF. The rearrangement uses TRBV5-6 and TRBJ2-1; no definite D call. The CDR3 contains 13 residues. Germline assignment: CDR1 SGHDT and CDR2 YYEEEE. Deletions cut 2 bases from V and 9 bases from J, with 12 bases between.

The V and J genes are TRBV28 and TRBJ2-5; D might be TRBD2 (6 bases). Between the trimmed V and J ends, which lost 6 bases and 1 base, there was a span of 12 bases. This CDR3 has 14 residues. The germline gives CDR1 MDHEN, CDR2 SYDVKM. The CDR3 sequence is CASSLRDFQETQYF. CDR3 bases: TGTGCCAGCAGCCTACGGGACTTCCAAGAGACCCAGTACTTC.

This chain connects TRBV28 to TRBJ2-7, with TRBD1 matching over 7 bases. This CDR3 is built from 14 residues. Germline values: CDR1 MDHEN, CDR2 SYDVKM. After removal of 3 bases from V and 2 bases from J, the junction contained 4 bases not matched to a gene. The CDR3 sequence: CASSFQGTAYEQYF. Written as DNA, the CDR3 is TGTGCCAGCAGTTTTCAGGGGACAGCCTACGAGCAGTACTTC.

The chain employs TRBV11-3 and TRBJ2-2; D ambiguous. From germline, CDR1 is SGHNT and CDR2 YENEEA. Trimming removed 3 bases from V and 5 bases from J, with 13 bases in between. There are 15 residues in the CDR3. CDR3 residues: CASSLTPPSTGELFF. The CDR3, as DNA: TGTGCCAGCAGCTTGACACCCCCGTCGACCGGGGAGCTGTTTTTT.

The chain recombines TRBV18 with TRBJ2-5; 8 bases are a match to TRBD1. Germline V gene data show CDR1 as KGHSH and CDR2 as LQKENI. After removal of 3 bases from V and 5 bases from J, the junction contained 5 bases not matched to a gene. The CDR3 spans 14 residues. CDR3 sequence reads: CASSPRDRSETQYF. The CDR3 coding sequence is TGTGCCAGCTCACCCAGGGACAGGTCTGAGACCCAGTACTTC.

The chain employs TRBV6-5 and TRBJ2-2; possibly TRBD1 for D (6 bases). CDR1 is MNHEY and CDR2 is SVGAGI in the germline V gene. This CDR3 has 16 residues. Between the trimmed V and J ends, which lost 0 bases and 7 bases, there was a span of 15 bases. The CDR3 protein is CASSYSGLQGGGELFF. The CDR3, as DNA: TGTGCCAGCAGTTACTCGGGTCTACAGGGTGGCGGGGAGCTGTTTTTT.

CDR3 sequence reads: CASSSTGSNQPQHF. CDR3 bases: TGTGCCAGCAGCTCAACAGGGAGCAATCAGCCCCAGCATTTT. The chain recombines TRBV7-9 with TRBJ1-5; a weak D match, TRBD1 (6 bases). V shed 4 bases and J shed 1 base, with 8 bases lying between them. The CDR3 extends over 14 amino acids. CDR1 is SEHNR and CDR2 is FQNEAQ in the germline V gene (reference sequence).

CDR3 region: CAIQGNTEAFF. Here the CDR3 DNA reads TGTGCCATTCAGGGGAATACTGAAGCTTTCTTT. The chain is built from TRBV7-9 and TRBJ1-1; D is perhaps TRBD1 (6 bases). CDR1 SEHNR and CDR2 FQNEAQ come from the germline V gene (reference sequence). V was clipped by 10 bases and J by 5 bases, with 11 bases between them. This CDR3 region has 11 residues.

Turning to this clone: A read error may produce the germline difference seen at one junction end. The V gene is TRBV5-4, the J gene TRBJ2-7, with 7 bases matching TRBD1. Germline CDR1 and CDR2: SGHNT and YYREEE (reference sequence). The CDR3 totals 14 residues. CDR3: CASSLDRYPYEQYF. CDR3 bases: TGTGCCAGCAGTTTGGACAGGTACCCCTACGAGCAGTACTTC.

This chain connects TRBV19 to TRBJ2-4; no definite D call. Germline CDR1 is LNHDA and CDR2 is SQIVND (reference sequence). This CDR3 has 11 residues. V gave up 5 bases and J gave up 7 bases, with 6 bases separating them. The CDR3 coding sequence is TGTGCCAGTAGTGCGCGGAACATTCAGTACTTC. It is translated as CASSARNIQYF.

V is TRBV19 and J is TRBJ2-7, with 8 bases identical to TRBD1. CDR3 length: 17 amino acids. CDR1 and CDR2 (germline): LNHDA, SQIVND (reference sequence). The junction had 15 bases not matched to a gene; V was cut back by 6 bases and J by 2 bases. The DNA of the CDR3 is TGTGCCAGTAGCGCCCTCTCACAGGGGGTAAGGACCTACGAGCAGTACTTC. Amino acids: CASSALSQGVRTYEQYF.

The chain uses TRBV25-1 and TRBJ2-7; 9 bases fit TRBD1. J lost 4 bases, V lost 3 bases, and 7 bases had no gene match. Per the germline V gene, CDR1 is MGHDK and CDR2 is SYGVNS. The CDR3 totals 15 residues. CDR3 DNA: TGTGCCAGCAGTGATACCGGACAGGGGAGGTACGAGCAGTACTTC. Amino acids: CASSDTGQGRYEQYF.

DNA of the CDR3: TGTGCCAGTGTGGCGAGTGTGGGGCAGACCGGGGAGCTGTTTTTT. Translation: CASVASVGQTGELFF. The chain employs TRBV19 and TRBJ2-2, with a possible D match to TRBD1 (5 bases). The ends were cut back, 8 bases at V and 5 bases at J, with 18 bases in the middle. The germline V gene encodes CDR1 LNHDA and CDR2 SQIVND (reference sequence). The CDR3 contains 15 residues.

This chain connects TRBV15 to TRBJ2-5; a weak D match, TRBD2 (6 bases). CDR1 and CDR2 (germline): LNHNV, YYDKDF (reference sequence). The CDR3 totals 16 residues. The V gene lost 0 bases and the J gene lost 5 bases, with 16 bases spanning the gap. CDR3 DNA sequence: TGTGCCACCAGCAGAGAAGATAGGAGGGTGGAGGAGACCCAGTACTTC. It yields the protein CATSREDRRVEETQYF.

This chain uses TRBV9 with TRBJ2-3; D possibly corresponds to TRBD2 (6 bases). Germline lookup yields CDR1 SGDLS and CDR2 YYNGEE. This CDR3 has 15 residues. Trimming cost V 4 bases and J 4 bases, with 16 bases left between them. CDR3 bases: TGTGCCAGCAGCTCCTGGGGACTTTTAGCAGATACGCAGTATTTT. Translation: CASSSWGLLADTQYF.

This clone was recorded only once. CDR3 region: CASRIAGYSEQFF. The CDR3 DNA is TGTGCCAGTAGGATAGCGGGATATTCTGAGCAGTTCTTC. The chain is built from TRBV27 and TRBJ2-1, with 8 bases lining up with TRBD2. The CDR3 runs 13 residues. V shed 9 bases, J shed 9 bases, and the junction held 10 bases outside the gene matches. Germline CDR1 reads MNHEY; CDR2 reads SMNVEV (reference sequence).

A single count supports this clone. The chain uses TRBV19 and TRBJ2-4, with D perhaps TRBD1 (6 bases). Germline V gives CDR1 LNHDA, CDR2 SQIVND (reference sequence). The CDR3 contains 13 residues. V shed 5 bases and J shed 6 bases, with 11 bases lying between them. CDR3 loop: CASSADRLNIQYF. The CDR3 DNA sequence: TGTGCCAGTAGTGCTGACAGGTTAAACATTCAGTACTTC.

The chain uses TRBV7-2 and TRBJ2-7; 10 bases fit TRBD2. The trim removed 1 base at V and 6 bases at J, leaving 6 bases unmatched. In germline, CDR1 is SGHTA, CDR2 FQGNSA. This CDR3 region has 15 residues. CDR3 bases: TGTGCCAGCAGCTTAGGGACTAGCGGCACCGGCGAGCAGTACTTC. This codes for CASSLGTSGTGEQYF.

This chain links TRBV6-1 with TRBJ1-1, with D unresolved. Trimming shortened V by 6 bases and J by 1 base, and 9 bases separated the two germline ends. CDR3 length equals 13 residues. Germline V CDR1 and CDR2: MNHNS, SASEGT. The CDR3 spells CASSLGANTEAFF. DNA for the CDR3: TGTGCCAGCAGCCTAGGAGCGAACACTGAAGCTTTCTTT.

The chain employs TRBV19 and TRBJ1-2, with TRBD1 matching over 11 bases. This CDR3 contains 14 residues. The V gene's germline CDR1 is LNHDA and CDR2 SQIVND (reference sequence). V lost 6 bases to trimming and J lost 7 bases; unmatched junction nucleotides: 7. CDR3 sequence: CASRKDRGRSGYTF. DNA for the CDR3: TGTGCCAGTAGGAAGGACAGGGGGCGGAGTGGCTACACCTTC.

This chain connects TRBV13 to TRBJ1-2; 10 bases are shared with TRBD1. The V gene end was trimmed by 0 bases and the J gene end by 14 bases; junction bases not matched to a gene: 6. The CDR3 loop spans 13 amino acids. CDR1 is PRHDT and CDR2 is FYEKMQ in the germline V gene (reference sequence). The CDR3 is CASSLGTGGLDTF. CDR3 nucleotide sequence: TGTGCCAGCAGCTTAGGGACAGGGGGCTTGGATACCTTC.